Included here is one TCR beta chain sequence, with context. This record comes from a study of blood T cell repertoires in COVID-19. Assay used: immunoSEQ multiplex PCR; TCRdb lists only in-frame clones, some missing. The sample yields under 200,000 clones, approximately 80% seen once. Two consecutive negative NP/OP PCR tests, clearance, or resolved symptoms defined Cohort 3 recovery. Germline V gives CDR1 LNHDA, CDR2 SQIVND (reference sequence). The V and J ends lost 10 bases and 2 bases respectively, with 14 bases between them. This CDR3 is built from 13 residues. This chain joins TRBV19 and TRBJ1-1; D is possibly TRBD1 (5 bases). The material sequenced was PBMCs or T cells enriched from blood (not recorded which). The receptor was isolated from a woman between 55 and 75 years old who had recovered from COVID-19. CDR3 in DNA: TGTGCCACCCGACAGCACACAAACACTGAAGCTTTCTTT. It codes for CATRQHTNTEAFF.